This T cell receptor (beta chain) was sequenced during a study of blood T cell repertoires in COVID-19 (dated by TCRdb to between 2020 and 2021). Background on the whole study: The collaborator samples originated in the United States, Italy and Spain and spanned the acute and convalescent phases of COVID-19. The material from the prospective study consisted of cDNA or gDNA derived from T cells, B-cell-depleted T cells, or PBMCs. Subjects who had been exposed to COVID-19, were actively infected with it, or had recovered from it provided the deeply sampled blood TCRbeta repertoires that made up the dataset. HLA class I and class II types, where available, came from metadata supplied by the sample provider rather than from assay-based typing. The repertoires were made available in a free public database intended to serve as a resource for research on the immune response to SARS-CoV-2. A de-identified subject ID, COVID-19 status, age in years and sex were almost always included in the sample metadata. The samples were drawn from two sources: the first 160 participants of the ongoing ImmuneRACE study, and 1,000 to 1,500 subjects contributed by 6 global collaborators. Study-level results and caveats: The amount of clinical and demographic metadata varied by source and participant and was provided uncurated.

On this clone: This clone's antigen is unknown. No quality values exist for individual bases; no much larger clone is one base distant.

V has 7 bases trimmed and J has 7 bases trimmed; junction bases matching no gene number 9. Including cysteine and phenylalanine, the CDR3 has 13 amino acids. This entry keeps only the CDR3 DNA: 39 bases, framed from base 1. TCRbeta CDR3 regions were amplified from genomic DNA by means of the immunoSEQ Assay, a bias-controlled multiplex PCR. The authors' pipeline ran thus. Nucleated cell counts per sample were estimated from amplification of reference gene primers within the assay. To quantify the absolute abundance of each unique TCRbeta CDR3 rearrangement, sequence reads were collapsed and filtered. For each sample, productive Simpson clonality was calculated as the square root of Simpson's diversity index over productive rearrangements. TCRdb re-hosts the immuneACCESS table, in-frame sequences only. Its copies lack some clones; in the studies checked, an unresolved V gene accounts for under half of them, and the cause for the rest is not known. V and J calls and clone size follow that table, whereas D and trimming were derived from the DNA. Present in this sample are tens of thousands of clones, 88% of which were seen just once. 1.5% to 2.5% of the sample is in the top ten clones.

Collaborating institutions collected whole blood in K2EDTA tubes following their own protocols. For TCRbeta analysis, collaborators shipped samples as frozen whole blood, isolated PBMCs, or DNA extracted from either of those sample types. The sequence came from a woman aged 80 or over with active or convalescent COVID-19. Sequencing input: peripheral blood. This sequence uses TRBV12-3 or TRBV12-4 and TRBJ1-2, with 7 junctional bases fitting TRBD1. The nucleotide sequence is given as TGTGCCAGCAAGACCGCCACAGGGGCTGGCTACACCTTC. Its protein product is CASKTATGAGYTF.